What follows describes a single T cell receptor (beta chain). The antigen is not known. The data are from a study of T cell responses to AZD1222 COVID-19 vaccine. Overall study results and limits: The peak T cell response came first, and repertoires were sampled only after it. The number of AZD1222 recipients seropositive at baseline was only 5 to 7. Reports indicate that nearly half of spike-specific TCRs are directed at unmutated variant regions.

Some clones are missing from TCRdb's copy, which holds only in-frame ones; the method was immunoSEQ multiplex PCR. In the table there are about 39,000 clones, 88% of which are singletons. This CDR3 comprises 13 residues. Trimming removed 0 bases from V and 4 bases from J, with 4 bases in between. Germline-derived CDR1 and CDR2 are SGHTA and FQGTGA. The clonotype was recovered from an adult who received the MenACWY meningococcal vaccine as a control. The sequencing here drew on peripheral blood, taken 28 days after the second dose of the MenACWY control vaccine. The chain combines TRBV7-3 with TRBJ2-1; D is unresolved. The CDR3, as DNA: TGTGCCAGCAGCTTAACCCGATACAATGAGCAGTTCTTC. It encodes CASSLTRYNEQFF.